This section outlines one TCR beta chain sequence together with its context. Its matching antigen is unknown. This entry is derived from a study of early stage breast cancer tumors. About the study: About 80% of the 16 invasive tumors were ER+, PR+ and HER2-. Each sample averaged approximately 9.7-fold read coverage. Study-wide points: Tumors had roughly 2.4-fold higher T cell density and higher clonality than adjacent normal breast tissue.

Germline-derived CDR1 and CDR2 are MDHEN and SYDVKM. The V end was cut by 3 bases, the J end by 5 bases, with 14 bases between. CDR3 size: 14 residues. Blood replicates held 0.5 ug DNA, tumor or normal breast roughly 1.5 ug, two each. Using immunoSEQ multiplex PCR, the repertoire was profiled, and TCRdb retains in-frame clones only, with some absent. Altogether 70,000 or so clones are present, 65% to 85% being singletons, with the ten largest covering around 4.7%. This chain links TRBV28 with TRBJ2-7; D is possibly TRBD2 (7 bases). Sequenced material: blood. This clonotype was obtained from a person aged 40-50 years with breast cancer. CDR3 residues: CASSFRGSGDEQYF. CDR3 coding DNA: TGTGCCAGCAGTTTTAGGGGGAGCGGGGACGAGCAGTACTTC.